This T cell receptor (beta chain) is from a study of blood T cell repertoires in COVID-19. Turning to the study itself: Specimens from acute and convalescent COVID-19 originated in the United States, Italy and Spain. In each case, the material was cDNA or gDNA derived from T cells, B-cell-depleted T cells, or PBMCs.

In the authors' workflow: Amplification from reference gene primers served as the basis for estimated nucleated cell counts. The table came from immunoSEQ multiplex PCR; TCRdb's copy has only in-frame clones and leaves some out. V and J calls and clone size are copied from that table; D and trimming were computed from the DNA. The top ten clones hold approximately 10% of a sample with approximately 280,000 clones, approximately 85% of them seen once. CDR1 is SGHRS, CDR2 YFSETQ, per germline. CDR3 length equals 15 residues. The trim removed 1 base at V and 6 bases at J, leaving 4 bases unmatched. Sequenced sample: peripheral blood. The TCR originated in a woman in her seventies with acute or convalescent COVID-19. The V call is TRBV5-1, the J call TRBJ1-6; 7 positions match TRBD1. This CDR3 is CASSLPQGGNSPLHF. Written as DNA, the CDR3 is TGCGCCAGCAGCTTGCCCCAGGGGGGTAATTCACCCCTCCACTTT. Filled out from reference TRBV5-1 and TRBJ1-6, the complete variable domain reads KAGVTQTPRYLIKTRGQQVTLSCSPISGHRSVSWYQQTPGQGLQFLFEYFSETQRNKGNFPGRFSGRQFSNSRSEMNVSTLELGDSALYLCASSLPQGGNSPLHFGNGTRLTVT.